This T cell receptor beta chain was profiled in a study of cytomegalovirus exposure and HLA in healthy donors (dated by TCRdb to the late 2010s). Looking at the study overall: An earlier analysis of 587 of the donors reported 276 Gb of sequence data and 117 million unique TCR beta sequences obtained from 150 million to 200 million T cells. To study patterns of TCR occurrence, a later analysis re-analyzed previously published TCR beta repertoires from under 750 donors and added high-resolution HLA genotyping. The T cell repertoires of 550 to 850 subjects were profiled by immunosequencing and related to cytomegalovirus serostatus. Several DR-DQ haplotypes were handled as single units for association and clustering, since linkage in the cohort was strong. To predict cytomegalovirus infection status, the study brought together high-throughput TCR immunosequencing, statistical association of individual TCRs with disease status, and machine learning. Among around 400 genotyped donors of the cohort, an average of approximately 240,000 unique TCR beta nucleotide sequences was sequenced per donor, of which 15% to 20% were non-productive. Alongside the repertoire data, information on donor age, sex, ethnicity and CMV serostatus was compiled. All discovery cohort repertoires had been generated on a single sequencing platform. The genetic ancestry cluster associated with self-reported Caucasian donors included around 76% of the approximately 410 genotyped donors. The later analysis used no new phenotypic data to find candidate immune exposures, relying instead on TCR beta sequences and their occurrence across donors. The study was designed to test whether signatures of past pathogen exposure could be identified by cataloging public T cell receptors. Typing coverage differed by locus: A, B, C, DRB1 and DQB1 were typed in about 620-640 donors, DQA1 in 522, DPA1 in over 600, and DPB1 in 472. A later genetic analysis took genome-wide SNP genotypes for about 55% of the 666 donors and used that subset as a discovery cohort. Roughly 290 gigabases of sequencing data and roughly 80 million unique TCR sequences made up an early release that covered fewer than 650 HLA-typed donors. In addition to the first cohort of 666 subjects, a separate validation cohort of 130 or so different subjects was used. HLA typing covered class I and class II loci at four-digit resolution. To decide whether each TCR beta V gene segment behaved as functional or pseudogenic, an earlier analysis of approximately 620 of the donors relied on high-throughput TCR beta sequencing.

Points the paper makes about the study in general: Sequencing depth was assumed to be roughly uniform across donors in the presence/absence analyses, though that assumption may not hold. Most CMV-associated TCR beta chains appeared to be HLA-restricted in a later analysis, and the HLA associations seemed to be driven largely by CMV exposure. The earlier analysis of a few hundred of the donors excluded over 15 rarely observed V segments, including chromosome 9 orphons, because counts were too low. The 87-base-pair reads could not distinguish some IMGT-functional V segments, including TRBV6-2 and TRBV6-3, so those segments were excluded. In a later genetic analysis, a missense DCLRE1C variant was associated with V-gene and J-gene trimming of TCR beta chains, and the association was replicated in an independent cohort. Because some donors lacked HLA typing at each locus, the association tests relied only on the typed subset. The study gave a list of about 160 TCR beta chains associated with cytomegalovirus. It was suggested by the authors that the approach could potentially be generalized to other disease states and immunological phenotypes. When HLA alleles, especially DR and DQ, strongly co-occurred, TCR associations were difficult to assign to individual alleles. CMV serostatus was the only immune exposure information available for the cohort. Linkage disequilibrium might explain the correlated functional status among segregating V segments, but an unknown experimental factor could not be ruled out. A further reported finding was that TCR beta sequences accurately predicted the HLA-A and HLA-B alleles for most subjects in the first cohort. In a later analysis, about 17,000 TCR beta sequences were associated with specific HLA alleles at a false discovery rate of 0.05. Across donors, most TCR sequences were observed very rarely, whereas some public TCRs were present in many individuals. According to a later analysis, TCR association rates differed among HLA loci, with DRB1 alleles showing the most associated TCRs and HLA-C alleles showing the fewest. In an earlier analysis of a few hundred of the donors, most TCR beta V segments were observed in productive rearrangements about 87% or about 30% of the time, broadly matching IMGT annotations. The cohort was sequenced for TCR beta chains only, and without alpha or paired-chain data the features that could be detected were limited. A later genetic analysis reported fewer N-insertions in productive TCRs among donors in an Asian-associated ancestry cluster than the roughly 620-donor mean. The classifier was reported to diagnose cytomegalovirus status with high specificity and sensitivity in both the original and validation cohorts. A later analysis found that HLA-associated TCR beta chains were more clonally expanded and had lower generation probabilities than equally common non-associated chains. Several of the top co-occurrence clusters appeared to be linked to parvovirus B19, influenza, CMV and Epstein-Barr virus, according to a later analysis. The sequencing pipeline was judged likely to have produced a cluster of highly shared sequence variants as a technical artifact. In vitro tests confirmed that a few of the cytomegalovirus-associated TCR beta chains recognize cytomegalovirus antigens.

Regarding this clone: Its antigen is not yet known. Per-nucleotide qualities are absent, and no much larger clonotype sits a single base away.

Based on the germline V gene, the CDR1 and CDR2 sequences are ENHRY and SYGVKD. The CDR3 holds 14 amino acids from the cysteine to the phenylalanine. CDR3 DNA is the only sequence kept; it has 42 bases, read in frame from the first base. Relative to germline, V is missing 10 bases and J is missing 0 bases, with 9 bases of the junction outside any gene match. Library method: the immunoSEQ multiplex PCR assay. A mixture of 60 forward primers for TCR Vbeta segments and 13 reverse primers for TCR Jbeta segments was used in the multiplex PCR. A multiplex PCR assay on genomic DNA amplified the CDR3 region of rearranged TCR beta genes. Amplified TCR beta libraries were sequenced as 87-base-pair reads on the Illumina HiSeq System. Turning to the authors' computational methods: Across the 700 or so repertoires, a later analysis counted 75 million to 90 million unique TCR beta chains, roughly 11 million of which were shared by at least two donors. Raw reads were error-corrected and collapsed into unique sequences by a nearest-neighbor algorithm in which closely related sequences were merged to remove PCR and sequencing errors. To assign V, D and J gene segments, CDR3 sequences were aligned to IMGT reference sequences. For a sequence to be retained, at least a six-nucleotide match to both a V gene segment and a J gene segment was required. Rearrangements were called productive when the CDR3 lacked stop codons and stayed in frame with V and J; all others were non-productive. CDR3 was defined by IMGT convention, running from the second conserved V-encoded cysteine to the conserved J-encoded phenylalanine. The earlier analysis of about 530 of the donors excluded any sequence lacking an unambiguous match to a single V gene segment. An earlier analysis of 587 of the donors classified V segments as functional when productive rearrangements were above 56.7% and as segregating when the standard deviation between donors was above 5%. A statistical classification framework was built for diagnosing cytomegalovirus status from the catalog of TCR beta chain sequences. In a later analysis, V and J genes were assigned by comparing TCR nucleotide sequences against IMGT/GENE-DB human TR gene sequences. Using the TCRdist pipeline, a later analysis assigned CDR3 sequences along with most-parsimonious VDJ recombination scenarios. In a later analysis, each TCR beta chain was defined by its CDR3 amino acid sequence together with its V-gene family, and reads without a unique V-gene family were excluded. A later analysis removed several hundred highly shared, low-generation-probability nucleotide sequences to deal with suspected cross-contamination and a sequencing artifact. For each public chain, a later analysis derived a clonal expansion index from normalized ranks of inferred template counts within each repertoire. In a later analysis, generation probabilities were computed using a VDJ recombination model fitted to out-of-frame rearrangements, and the results were checked against IGoR. Hypergeometric tests were used in a later analysis to score TCR-TCR, TCR-HLA and TCR-CMV co-occurrence, with a repertoire-size bias correction applied to the TCR pairs. In a later analysis, false discovery rates were estimated by permuting HLA or CMV assignments 20 times. In a later analysis, co-occurring TCRs were grouped using DBSCAN, with TCRdist sequence similarity added in when clustering inside HLA-allele-positive subsets. Repertoires with fewer than 30,000 or more than 120,000 public chains were left out of co-occurrence clustering, as were about 5 repertoires with anomalous nucleotide sharing. TCRdb mirrors the immuneACCESS table, restricted to in-frame sequences. Some clones are absent from its copies; in checked studies, under half trace to an unresolved V gene, and the reason for the others is unknown. The V and J calls and clone size are taken from that table; D and trimming were inferred from the DNA. In this sample the table shows under 150,000 clones, roughly 83% of which occur a single time. Of the sample, 3% to 3.5% falls within the top ten clones.

The cohort was made up of approximately 700 healthy bone marrow donors. At the time of sampling, every cohort member was nominally healthy, though immune exposures that went unrecorded were likely present. The donor was CMV seronegative and belonged to the group of 352 seronegative cohort members. A peripheral blood sample was collected from each donor, and TCR beta sequencing was performed on peripheral blood mononuclear cells. Genomic DNA extraction from the blood cell samples was performed with the Qiagen DNeasy Blood Extraction Kit. Sequencing was done on a sample of PBMCs. The sequence is built from TRBV10-3 and TRBJ2-7; 7 bases in the middle match TRBD2. The sequence was obtained from a female donor in good health and CMV-seronegative. CDR3 sequence: CATRALAGSYEQYF. The nucleotide sequence is given as TGTGCCACCCGTGCCTTAGCGGGCTCCTACGAGCAGTACTTC.